This passage covers 27 T cell receptor beta chains from one sample sequenced in a study of identical twins. MiXCR, applied by TCRdb to the 5' RACE reads, yields one record per CDR3 protein. Of approximately 600,000 distinct CDR3 sequences listed, about 7% were seen once; the top ten hold roughly 1.6%. These data also featured in a second study, about yellow fever vaccine responses in identical twins.

Sequencing was performed on PBMCs. These receptors came from a woman aged 18-29 years in good health.

The chain is built from TRBV9 and TRBJ2-3; D gene ambiguous. Trimming cost V 4 bases and J 2 bases, with 14 bases left between them. Germline V lookup: CDR1 SGDLS, CDR2 YYNGEE. The CDR3 length is 15 residues. CDR3 region: CASSPRVVYTDTQYF. The DNA for the CDR3 is TGTGCCAGCAGCCCCCGGGTAGTTTACACAGATACGCAGTATTTT.

This chain uses TRBV5-1 with TRBJ2-5; 9 bases match TRBD1. The germline V gene has CDR1 SGHRS and CDR2 YFSETQ. This CDR3 spans 16 amino acids. V lost 3 bases to trimming and J lost 4 bases; unmatched junction nucleotides: 10. The CDR3 reads CASSWGQGIPGETQYF. For the CDR3, the DNA is TGCGCCAGCAGCTGGGGACAGGGCATTCCAGGAGAGACCCAGTACTTC.

The rearrangement uses TRBV5-1 and TRBJ1-1; no definite D call. The V gene lost 4 bases and the J gene lost 10 bases, with 17 bases spanning the gap. This CDR3 comprises 13 residues. CDR1 and CDR2 from the germline V gene are SGHRS and YFSETQ. This CDR3 is CASSPGMVYGAFF. The CDR3 DNA follows: TGCGCCAGCAGCCCAGGAATGGTCTACGGAGCTTTCTTT.

This clonotype was found many times. The chain recombines TRBV20-1 with TRBJ1-1; D is ambiguous. V lost 5 bases and J lost 4, with 14 bases in between. The CDR3 has 13 residues. The germline V gene has CDR1 DFQATT and CDR2 SNEGSKA (reference sequence). The CDR3 reads CSAPAGGSTEAFF. CDR3 in DNA: TGCAGTGCTCCGGCAGGTGGGAGCACTGAAGCTTTCTTT.

This clonotype appeared many times. The chain recombines TRBV19 with TRBJ2-1; weak D call: TRBD2 (6 bases). From germline, CDR1 is LNHDA and CDR2 SQIVND (reference sequence). V shed 3 bases and J shed 0 bases, with 12 bases lying between them. The CDR3 is made up of 16 amino acids. CDR3 amino acids: CASSILDGGSYNEQFF. CDR3 DNA sequence: TGTGCCAGTAGTATTTTGGACGGGGGCTCCTACAATGAGCAGTTCTTC. The whole variable domain, remainder taken from reference TRBV19 and TRBJ2-1, is DGGITQSPKYLFRKEGQNVTLSCEQNLNHDAMYWYRQDPGQGLRLIYYSQIVNDFQKGDIAEGYSVSREKKESFPLTVTSAQKNPTAFYLCASSILDGGSYNEQFFGPGTRLTVL.

This clonotype was seen repeatedly, ten times or more. The V and J genes are TRBV28 and TRBJ2-5; D may be TRBD2 (5 bases). The CDR3 extends over 12 amino acids. The germline CDR1 and CDR2 sequences are MDHEN and SYDVKM. V was shortened by 7 bases and J by 5 bases, with 11 bases between the two germline ends. CDR3 residues: CASMEGSETQYF. The CDR3 coding sequence is TGTGCCAGCATGGAAGGGAGTGAGACCCAGTACTTC.

The rearrangement joins TRBV9 to TRBJ2-1; 7 bases agree with TRBD2. CDR1 and CDR2 (germline): SGDLS, YYNGEE. Trimming removed 3 bases from V and 2 bases from J; junction bases left unmatched: 5. This CDR3 comprises 15 residues. The CDR3 coding sequence is TGTGCCAGCAGCGCGGCGGGACTAACCTACAATGAGCAGTTCTTC. Translation: CASSAAGLTYNEQFF.

As concerns this clonotype: The limits of the CDR3 on the DNA are not certain, so only TCRdb's listed CDR3 is given. The chain employs TRBV7-2 and TRBJ2-7; the table names TRBD1, a call not compared with the DNA. The CDR3 is 16 residues long, ends included. Germline-derived CDR1 and CDR2 are SGHTA and FQGNSA. The CDR3 sequence: CASSFSLDSPSYEQYF.

This clonotype turned up a few times. V gene TRBV6-1 combines with J gene TRBJ2-7; TRBD2 aligns across 9 bases. Germline CDR1 MNHNS, CDR2 SASEGT. V dropped 7 bases and J dropped 0; count of bases not matched to a gene: 10. The CDR3 is 16 residues long. CDR3 bases: TGTGCCAGCAACTACCGGGCGGGAGGGAGCTCCTACGAGCAGTACTTC. Protein: CASNYRAGGSSYEQYF.

This chain joins TRBV27 and TRBJ2-1, with TRBD2 identical over 16 bases. CDR3 length: 19 residues. Germline V CDR1 and CDR2: MNHEY, SMNVEV (reference sequence). J was trimmed by 5 bases and V by 2 bases; bases with no gene match: 9. CDR3 protein: CASSLRGTSGGANHNEQFF. As DNA, the CDR3 is TGTGCCAGCAGTTTACGAGGGACTAGCGGGGGGGCTAATCACAATGAGCAGTTCTTC.

This clonotype was seen a few times. The chain employs TRBV12-3 or TRBV12-4 and TRBJ1-1, with 7 nucleotides matching TRBD1. The trim removed 6 bases at V and 8 bases at J, leaving 6 bases unmatched. This CDR3 comprises 12 residues. CDR3 in DNA: TGTGCCAGCAGCCACGGACAGGTCGAAGCTTTCTTT. Residues: CASSHGQVEAFF.

The sample holds a few counts of this clonotype. J is TRBJ2-1 and V is TRBV12-3 or TRBV12-4, with D perhaps being TRBD1 or TRBD2 (5 bases each). The V end lost 3 bases, the J end lost 4 bases, and 13 bases lay between the germline ends. There are 15 residues in the CDR3. The CDR3 sequence is CASSFDGTRYNEQFF. Here the CDR3 DNA reads TGTGCCAGCAGTTTTGACGGGACGAGATACAATGAGCAGTTCTTC.

This clonotype occurred a few times. The J gene is TRBJ1-6, the V gene TRBV20-1; D gene ambiguous. Between the trimmed V and J ends, which lost 3 bases and 9 bases, there was a span of 12 bases. Germline V gene lookup returns CDR1 DFQATT and CDR2 SNEGSKA (reference sequence). The CDR3 contains 13 residues. The CDR3 DNA reads TGCAGTGCTAGTCCCCCGCAGACTTCACCCCTCCACTTT. This translates into CSASPPQTSPLHF.

The chain employs TRBV12-3 or TRBV12-4 and TRBJ2-3; the match to TRBD1 covers 8 bases. The CDR3 has 16 residues. The V and J ends lost 3 bases and 2 bases, in that order; junction bases with no gene match: 7. CDR3 DNA sequence: TGTGCCAGCAGTTTTGGCGGGACAGGACACACAGATACGCAGTATTTT. Translated: CASSFGGTGHTDTQYF.

There are many counts of this clonotype. This chain uses TRBV29-1 with TRBJ2-2, with D possibly TRBD2 on 5 matching bases. The CDR3 length is 16 residues. Between the trimmed V and J ends, which lost 4 bases and 5 bases, there was a span of 20 bases. CDR1 is SQVTM and CDR2 is ANQGSEA in the germline V gene. The CDR3 region is CSVGGTGSAVTGELFF. DNA for the CDR3: TGCAGCGTTGGCGGAACGGGATCCGCTGTGACCGGGGAGCTGTTTTTT.

The chain joins TRBV29-1 to TRBJ2-3, with no clear D. The CDR3 totals 11 residues. Trimming removed 3 bases at V and 7 bases at J, with 8 bases between. Germline CDR1 is SQVTM and CDR2 is ANQGSEA. The DNA for the CDR3 is TGCAGCGTTGAGGTGGTTAATACGCAGTATTTT. Translating gives CSVEVVNTQYF.

Ten or more counts support this clonotype. V and J are TRBV29-1 and TRBJ1-1; TRBD1 aligns across 9 bases. CDR3 length equals 14 residues. V lost 5 bases, J lost 1 base, and 5 bases stayed unmatched. CDR1 SQVTM and CDR2 ANQGSEA come from the germline V gene. The CDR3 protein is CSVPGQGRNTEAFF. The CDR3 DNA sequence: TGCAGCGTTCCCGGACAGGGGAGGAACACTGAAGCTTTCTTT.

The table lists this clonotype with a few counts. The chain links TRBV7-8 to TRBJ2-3; TRBD1 is a possible D gene (6 bases). Between the trimmed V and J ends, which lost 5 bases and 0 bases, there was a span of 21 bases. The CDR3 is 18 amino acids. Germline V gives CDR1 SGHVS, CDR2 FQNEAQ. CDR3 nucleotide sequence: TGTGCCAGCAGCCCACCAGGACAGTTTTACCTAAGCACAGATACGCAGTATTTT. Amino acids: CASSPPGQFYLSTDTQYF. The whole variable domain, remainder taken from reference TRBV7-8 and TRBJ2-3, is GAGVSQSPRYKVAKRGQDVALRCDPISGHVSLFWYQQALGQGPEFLTYFQNEAQLDKSGLPSDRFFAERPEGSVSTLKIQRTQQEDSAVYLCASSPPGQFYLSTDTQYFGPGTRLTVL.

V and J are TRBV4-1 and TRBJ1-2; D unresolved. The CDR3 spans 14 residues. The germline gives CDR1 MGHRA, CDR2 YSYEKL. Trimming stripped 1 base from V and 6 bases from J, with 12 bases between. The chain's CDR3 is CASSQVVYQDGYTF. The CDR3 bases are TGCGCCAGCAGCCAAGTAGTTTACCAGGATGGCTACACCTTC.

This clonotype appeared a few times. J is TRBJ2-1 and V is TRBV20-1; TRBD2 agrees at 7 bases. Trimming cost V 4 bases and J 4 bases; bases outside gene matches: 16. Germline V gives CDR1 DFQATT, CDR2 SNEGSKA (reference sequence). The CDR3 has 17 amino acids. This CDR3 is CSATELSGGRTYNEQFF. CDR3 nucleotides: TGCAGTGCTACCGAACTCTCCGGCGGGAGAACGTACAATGAGCAGTTCTTC.

V gene TRBV9 combines with J gene TRBJ1-2; the match to TRBD1 covers 12 bases. With 3 bases clipped from V and 8 bases from J, the junction kept 8 bases outside the gene matches. Germline CDR1 and CDR2: SGDLS and YYNGEE. This CDR3 comprises 15 residues. This chain's CDR3 is CASSARDRGPDGYTF. DNA for the CDR3: TGTGCCAGCAGCGCCCGGGACAGGGGGCCGGACGGCTACACCTTC.

The V call is TRBV19, the J call TRBJ2-3, with 7 bases lining up with TRBD2. The CDR3 is 13 amino acids. Looked up from germline, CDR1 is LNHDA and CDR2 is SQIVND (reference sequence). V lost 8 bases and J lost 4; bases outside the gene matches: 6. In DNA, the CDR3 is TGTGCCAGTCTGAGGGAGGGCTCAGATACGCAGTATTTT. It codes for CASLREGSDTQYF.

The chain uses TRBV2 and TRBJ2-5; 7 bases are a match to TRBD1. The V and J ends lost 8 bases and 2 bases, in that order; junction bases with no gene match: 8. Per the germline V gene, CDR1 is SNHLY and CDR2 is FYNNEI. This CDR3 is built from 14 residues. The CDR3 DNA follows: TGTGCCAGCTCTAGTCAGGGGGAGCAAGAGACCCAGTACTTC. This sequence encodes CASSSQGEQETQYF.

The J gene is TRBJ1-3, the V gene TRBV21-1; the D call in the table, TRBD1, was not verified against the DNA. TRBV21-1 is described as a pseudogene. The CDR3 covers 14 residues. The CDR3 DNA reads TGTGCCAGCAGCAGATGGGAACGAGGGGACACCATATATTTT. It codes for CASSRWERGDTIYF.

This clonotype was detected many times. The rearrangement joins TRBV5-1 to TRBJ2-1; perhaps TRBD1 as D (6 bases). V lost 2 bases and J 0 bases, leaving 15 bases between the germline ends. CDR1 and CDR2 (germline): SGHRS, YFSETQ. The CDR3 consists of 17 residues. CDR3 nucleotides: TGCGCCAGCAGCTTCGACAGGCCTCTCAGCTCCTACAATGAGCAGTTCTTC. Its translation is CASSFDRPLSSYNEQFF.

The table lists this clonotype with a few counts. This chain connects TRBV6-5 to TRBJ2-1, with unresolved D. The germline gives CDR1 MNHEY, CDR2 SVGAGI. The CDR3 is 15 amino acids. Trimming cost V 7 bases and J 0 bases, with 13 bases left between them. CDR3 nucleotide sequence: TGTGCCAGCATTTTAGCACCGAGCTCCTACAATGAGCAGTTCTTC. Its translation is CASILAPSSYNEQFF.

This clonotype was counted between two and nine times. The chain carries TRBV28 and TRBJ2-3; D is uncertain. CDR1 and CDR2 from the germline V gene are MDHEN and SYDVKM. The V gene lost 6 bases and the J gene lost 6 bases, with 16 bases spanning the gap. CDR3 length equals 14 residues. This CDR3 is CASRSAYKADTQYF. The CDR3 DNA follows: TGTGCCAGCAGGTCGGCCTACAAAGCGGATACGCAGTATTTT.